Detailed here is one T cell receptor (beta chain). The library protocol tagged individual cDNA molecules with unique molecular identifiers. TCRdb fed the 5' RACE reads into MiXCR, producing one record per CDR3 protein. Of 20,000 to 25,000 distinct CDR3 sequences listed, approximately 5.8% are singletons. This CDR3 has 15 amino acids. V trimming: 5 bases; J trimming: 3 bases; junction bases outside the gene matches: 6. The germline V gene has CDR1 SGHTA and CDR2 FQGNSA. The sample belongs to a study of early T cells in non-severe SARS-CoV-2 infection. Sample: whole blood, taken at baseline. The chain is built from TRBV7-2 and TRBJ2-3, with 9 bases matching TRBD1. This sequence originates from an adult who was a healthcare worker with PCR-confirmed SARS-CoV-2 infection or an uninfected control (not recorded which). For the CDR3, the DNA is TGTGCCAGCAGCGTTGACAGGGGGACGACAGATACGCAGTATTTT. Translation gives CASSVDRGTTDTQYF.